This T cell receptor beta chain was recovered during a study of cytomegalovirus exposure and HLA in healthy donors. TCRdb's copy holds only in-frame clones and misses some; the assay was immunoSEQ multiplex PCR. The sample gives hundreds of thousands of clones, around nine tenths of which show up once; 2.6% is in the top ten. CDR1 is SGHTA, CDR2 FQGNSA, per germline. Trimming took 3 bases from V and 1 from J, leaving 13 bases between them. The CDR3 spans 15 residues. The gene calls are TRBV7-2 and TRBJ2-7; weak D call: TRBD1 (5 bases). The clonotype was recovered from a man between 18 and 35 years old in good health and CMV-seronegative. Sequencing was done on a sample of PBMCs. As DNA, the CDR3 is TGTGCCAGCAGCTTTTCTCGTACAGGATCCTACGAGCAGTACTTC. This codes for CASSFSRTGSYEQYF.